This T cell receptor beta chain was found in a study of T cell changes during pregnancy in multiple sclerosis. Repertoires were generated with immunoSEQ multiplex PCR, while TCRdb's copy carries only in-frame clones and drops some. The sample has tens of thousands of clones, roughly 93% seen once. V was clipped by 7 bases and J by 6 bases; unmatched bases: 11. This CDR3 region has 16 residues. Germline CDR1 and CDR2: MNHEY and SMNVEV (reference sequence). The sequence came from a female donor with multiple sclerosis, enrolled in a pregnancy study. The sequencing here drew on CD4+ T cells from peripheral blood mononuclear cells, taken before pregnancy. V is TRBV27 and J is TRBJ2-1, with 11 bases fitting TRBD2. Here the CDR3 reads CASISIGTSGSNEQFF. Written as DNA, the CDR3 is TGTGCCAGCATCAGCATCGGGACTAGCGGATCCAATGAGCAGTTCTTC.